This T cell receptor beta chain stems from a study of PD-1 blockade in classical Hodgkin lymphoma. Study findings and constraints: At C4D1, TCR diversity had climbed significantly for CD4+ cells, though not for CD8+ cells. Excluded were patients who started nivolumab under 1 year after ASCT, a group that had lower diversity.

All the patients suffered relapse after autologous stem cell transplantation, and brentuximab vedotin exposure differed. Purification of CD4+ T cells from thawed PBMCs was performed via magnetic negative selection. This clone appeared a single time. The antigen is undetermined. Clones were sequenced by immunoSEQ multiplex PCR, and TCRdb holds only the in-frame ones, with some missing. This sample has approximately 25,000 clones; 84% occur once, and the top ten carry about 1.8%. The CDR3 spans 16 residues. With 3 bases removed from V and 1 base from J, the gap between germline ends came to 12 bases. Germline CDR1 is KGHSH and CDR2 is LQKENI.

The TCR originated in a human donor with classical Hodgkin lymphoma. The source was CD4+ T cells from blood, collected at baseline. The rearrangement joins TRBV18 to TRBJ2-2; the D is unclear. The CDR3 loop is CASSPDRMGNTGELFF. The CDR3 nucleotides read TGTGCCAGCTCACCGGACCGAATGGGGAACACCGGGGAGCTGTTTTTT.